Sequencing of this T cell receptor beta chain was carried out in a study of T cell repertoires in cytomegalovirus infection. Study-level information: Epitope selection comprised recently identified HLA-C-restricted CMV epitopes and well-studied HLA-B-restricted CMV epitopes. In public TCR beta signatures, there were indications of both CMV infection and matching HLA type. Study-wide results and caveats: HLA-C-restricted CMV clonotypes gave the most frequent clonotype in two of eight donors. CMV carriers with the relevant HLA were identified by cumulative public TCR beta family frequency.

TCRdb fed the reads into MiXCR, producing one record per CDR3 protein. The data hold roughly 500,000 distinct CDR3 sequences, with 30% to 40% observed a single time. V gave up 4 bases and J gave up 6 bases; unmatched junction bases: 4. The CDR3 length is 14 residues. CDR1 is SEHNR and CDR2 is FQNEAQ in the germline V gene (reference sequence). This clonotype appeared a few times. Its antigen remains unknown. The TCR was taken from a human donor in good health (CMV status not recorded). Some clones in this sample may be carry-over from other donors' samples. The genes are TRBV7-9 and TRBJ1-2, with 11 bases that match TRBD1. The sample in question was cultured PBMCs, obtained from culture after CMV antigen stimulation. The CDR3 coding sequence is TGTGCCAGCAGCTCCGGACAGGGGGCCGATGGCTACACCTTC. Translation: CASSSGQGADGYTF.